The next 9 T cell receptor beta chains were all read from a single sample in a study of breast tumors, draining lymph nodes, adjacent tissues listed by TCRdb under 2016. The lymph node samples were taken from the axillary draining lymph nodes of breast cancer patients. Libraries came from multiplex PCR. These reads were obtained on an Illumina HiSeq 2000. TCRdb handled the public reads itself, with Q25 trimming in fastp and clone calling in MiXCR, and kept productive beta chains. Merged by CDR3 protein, the rows form single entries marked with the most common genes and DNA. Counted in this sample were roughly 130,000 distinct CDR3 sequences; around a third of them appeared once. The biggest ten clones account for around 2.3% of the sample. The sequencing input was axillary lymph node tissue. These TCRs come from a female donor with breast cancer. Some clones in this sample may be carry-over from other donors' samples.

With regard to this clonotype: The conserved phenylalanine or tryptophan normally closing the CDR3 is absent here, so this likely arose from a read error. The DNA is left out, because the CDR3 cannot be placed on it with certainty; the CDR3 is given as TCRdb lists it. The J gene is TRBJ1-4, the V gene TRBV20-1; the table's D call, TRBD1, has no DNA check behind it. The germline CDR1 and CDR2 sequences are DFQATT and SNEGSKA (reference sequence). Inclusive of both ends, the CDR3 amounts to 8 amino acids. The CDR3 is CSAKGGGL.

This clonotype was detected ten times or more. The chain uses TRBV2 and TRBJ1-6; D perhaps matches TRBD1 (6 bases). CDR1 is SNHLY and CDR2 is FYNNEI in the germline V gene. The CDR3 is 14 amino acids. V was shortened by 5 bases and J by 5 bases, with 10 bases between the two germline ends. Here the CDR3 DNA reads TGTGCCAGCAGTTTAGGGACAAATAATTCACCCCTCCACTTT. Protein product: CASSLGTNNSPLHF.

This clonotype was counted ten times or more. A read error may explain this, as a much larger clone is one base away. The V call is TRBV7-9, the J call TRBJ2-5, with D unclear. Germline values: CDR1 SEHNR, CDR2 FQNEAQ (reference sequence). This CDR3 contains 12 residues. This chain's CDR3 is CASSGVRETQHF. The DNA of the CDR3 is TGTGCCAGCAGTGGGGTACGTGAGACCCAGCACTTC. The variable domain in full, completed from reference TRBV7-9 and TRBJ2-5, reads DTGVSQNPRHKITKRGQNVTFRCDPISEHNRLYWYRQTLGQGPEFLTYFQNEAQLEKSRLLSDRFSAERPKGSFSTLEIQRTEQGDSAMYLCASSGVRETQHFGPGTRLLVL.

The rearrangement links TRBV6-2 or TRBV6-3 to TRBJ1-2; D uncertain. This CDR3 contains 13 residues. Trimming shortened V by 4 bases and J by 0 bases, and 6 bases separated the two germline ends. Per germline, CDR1 MNHEY and CDR2 SVGEGT. The CDR3 sequence is CASSSEANYGYTF. DNA for the CDR3: TGTGCCAGCAGTTCAGAGGCTAACTATGGCTACACCTTC.

This clonotype was found many times. The chain carries TRBV7-9 and TRBJ1-3; 10 nucleotides line up with TRBD1. The trim removed 3 bases at V and 0 bases at J, leaving 5 bases unmatched. CDR1 is SEHNR, CDR2 FQNEAQ, per germline (reference sequence). The CDR3 is 17 amino acids. CDR3 nucleotide sequence: TGTGCCAGCAGCTTGAGCGGGACAGGGGTCTCTGGAAACACCATATATTTT. Amino acids: CASSLSGTGVSGNTIYF.

The table lists this clonotype with many counts. The chain has TRBV6-5 and TRBJ1-2; TRBD1 matches 7 bases. This CDR3 comprises 15 residues. Losses at the gene ends were 4 bases for V and 3 bases for J; bases not matched to a gene: 8. The germline CDR1 and CDR2 sequences are MNHEY and SVGAGI. CDR3 nucleotide sequence: TGTGCCAGCAGTTTGACAGGGAAAGAGGACTATGGCTACACCTTC. Protein product: CASSLTGKEDYGYTF.

The V and J genes are TRBV15 and TRBJ1-3; TRBD1 agrees at 9 bases. Germline trimming cut 3 bases from V and 0 bases from J; bases unmatched to any gene: 12. The V gene's germline CDR1 is LNHNV and CDR2 YYDKDF (reference sequence). This CDR3 is built from 19 residues. The CDR3 coding sequence is TGTGCCACCAGCAGTGATCATGGGACAGGGTATGCCTCTGGAAACACCATATATTTT. It is translated as CATSSDHGTGYASGNTIYF.

This clonotype was detected many times. The chain has TRBV5-1 and TRBJ2-7; D ambiguous. Germline CDR1 is SGHRS and CDR2 is YFSETQ. The germline V and J ends were trimmed by 7 bases and 2 bases, with 13 bases remaining between them. This CDR3 has 13 residues. The CDR3 sequence: CASSLTVTYEQYV. The DNA for the CDR3 is TGCGCCAGCTCCCTAACAGTAACCTACGAGCAGTACGTC.

In this sample, this clonotype turned up many times. This sequence joins TRBV29-1 and TRBJ2-2, with 8 bases lining up with TRBD1. This CDR3 comprises 12 residues. In germline, CDR1 is SQVTM, CDR2 ANQGSEA. V trimming: 4 bases; J trimming: 6 bases; junction bases outside the gene matches: 1. CDR3 coding DNA: TGCAGCGTTGCACAGGGGGCCGGGGAGCTGTTTTTT. It codes for CSVAQGAGELFF.